The 25 T cell receptor beta chains below come from one sample, sequenced in a study of metastatic and nonmetastatic thyroid tumors (dated by TCRdb to 2020 to 2021). Before undergoing thyroid surgery, none of the patients had been given any kind of treatment. The library came from PCR. Sequencing used an Illumina HiSeq 4000. Using fastp trimming at Q25 and MiXCR clonotype assembly, TCRdb reanalyzed the public sequencing data and kept in-frame beta chains. For this sample there are roughly 70,000 clones; around 18% appear just once. Roughly 13% of the sample rests with the top ten. The specimen was blood. Receptors were obtained from a female donor with papillary thyroid cancer or a benign thyroid nodule (not recorded which). Some clones in this sample may be carry-over from other donors' samples.

In this sample, this clone turned up many times. This chain uses TRBV6-1 with TRBJ2-3, with TRBD2 matching 8 bases. This CDR3 is built from 18 residues. V lost 10 bases to trimming and J lost 2 bases; unmatched junction nucleotides: 20. CDR1 is MNHNS and CDR2 is SASEGT in the germline V gene. CDR3 sequence reads: CATQGLAGRRGVTDTQYF. CDR3 sequence (DNA): TGTGCCACCCAAGGTCTAGCGGGCCGGAGGGGAGTCACAGATACGCAGTATTTT.

In its sample, this clone was seen many times. The V gene is TRBV24-1, the J gene TRBJ1-5; TRBD1 matches at 7 bases. V trimming: 9 bases; J trimming: 5 bases; junction bases outside the gene matches: 12. Per germline, CDR1 KGHDR and CDR2 SFDVKD. This CDR3 has 15 amino acids. The CDR3 is CATVHRGPWHQPQHF. CDR3 bases: TGTGCCACCGTTCACAGGGGTCCATGGCATCAGCCCCAGCATTTT.

This clone was detected ten times or more. The rearrangement links TRBV7-2 to TRBJ1-2; possible D gene TRBD1, 6 bases. Looked up from germline, CDR1 is SGHTA and CDR2 is FQGNSA. This CDR3 is built from 15 residues. Trimming removed 1 base at V and 3 bases at J, with 12 bases between. DNA for the CDR3: TGTGCCAGCAGCTTAGTAGGGGGGAAGGACTATGGCTACACCTTC. It codes for CASSLVGGKDYGYTF.

The V gene is TRBV30, the J gene TRBJ1-4; 7 positions agree with TRBD1. The CDR3 contains 13 residues. Germline V lookup: CDR1 GTSNPN, CDR2 SVGIG (reference sequence). V lost 5 bases, J lost 5 bases, and 5 bases stayed unmatched. DNA for the CDR3: TGTGCCTGGGAGGGACAGAGAAATGAAAAACTGTTTTTT. It is translated as CAWEGQRNEKLFF. The variable domain in full, with the rest retrieved from reference TRBV30 and TRBJ1-4, is SQTIHQWPATLVQPVGSPLSLECTVEGTSNPNLYWYRQAAGRGLQLLFYSVGIGQISSEVPQNLSASRPQDRQFILSSKKLLLSDSGFYLCAWEGQRNEKLFFGSGTQLSVL.

With respect to this clone: One junction end does not reproduce the germline sequence, and a read error may be involved. In nucleotides, the CDR3 is TGCAATGCTCGTCTGGGGCCTGACGCTGAAGCTTTCTTT. It translates to CNARLGPDAEAFF. The V call is TRBV20-1, the J call TRBJ1-1; D may be TRBD1 (5 bases). Germline lookup yields CDR1 DFQATT and CDR2 SNEGSKA (reference sequence). The CDR3 contains 13 residues.

This clone was seen repeatedly, ten times or more. The chain carries TRBV11-3 and TRBJ1-1; D remains ambiguous. The CDR3 contains 13 residues. Germline V gives CDR1 SGHNT, CDR2 YENEEA. V lost 5 bases, J lost 2 bases, and 9 bases lay in between. In DNA form, the CDR3 reads TGTGCCAGCAGCCCAAGACCTAACACTGAAGCTTTCTTT. It encodes CASSPRPNTEAFF.

The rearrangement links TRBV7-3 to TRBJ1-2; the D is unclear. The germline CDR1 and CDR2 sequences are SGHTA and FQGTGA. CDR3 length: 13 residues. Trimming pared 0 bases from V and 7 bases from J, leaving 9 bases between. In DNA, the CDR3 is TGTGCCAGCAGCTTAACAAGGACTACTGGCTACACCTTC. Protein sequence: CASSLTRTTGYTF.

This clone came up a few times. The chain combines TRBV2 with TRBJ1-2; D possibly corresponds to TRBD1 (5 bases). Germline V gene data show CDR1 as SNHLY and CDR2 as FYNNEI. The CDR3 length is 13 residues. V lost 3 bases, J lost 4 bases, and 9 bases lay in between. The CDR3 loop reads CASSDQGSYGYTF. The CDR3 coding sequence is TGTGCCAGCAGTGATCAGGGAAGCTATGGCTACACCTTC. Full variable domain (remainder filled in from reference TRBV2 and TRBJ1-2): EPEVTQTPSHQVTQMGQEVILRCVPISNHLYFYWYRQILGQKVEFLVSFYNNEISEKSEIFDDQFSVERPDGSNFTLKIRSTKLEDSAMYFCASSDQGSYGYTFGSGTRLTVV.

This clone was found many times. CDR3 sequence (DNA): TGTGCCAGCAGCCAAGAGGCACACTCCTACGAGCAGTACTTC. This codes for CASSQEAHSYEQYF. This chain connects TRBV4-2 to TRBJ2-7; unclear D gene. Looked up from germline, CDR1 is LGHNA and CDR2 is YNFKEQ. With 0 bases removed from V and 0 bases from J, the gap between germline ends came to 6 bases. The CDR3 loop spans 14 amino acids.

This clone was seen ten or more times. The rearrangement uses TRBV20-1 and TRBJ2-7; D is uncertain. The germline V gene encodes CDR1 DFQATT and CDR2 SNEGSKA (reference sequence). V shed 2 bases and J shed 3 bases, with 14 bases lying between them. The CDR3 runs to 14 residues. The CDR3 here is CSARRPNSFYEQYF. Here the CDR3 DNA reads TGCAGTGCTAGACGCCCCAACAGTTTCTACGAGCAGTACTTC.

The chain recombines TRBV6-1 with TRBJ1-2; TRBD1 agrees at 7 bases. This CDR3 is 13 amino acids long. Germline V gene data show CDR1 as MNHNS and CDR2 as SASEGT. V was clipped by 5 bases and J by 3 bases; unmatched bases: 3. For the CDR3, the DNA is TGTGCCAGCAGTCCTGACAGGGACTATGGCTACACCTTC. Protein product: CASSPDRDYGYTF.

This clone was seen ten or more times. The genes are TRBV29-1 and TRBJ2-3; TRBD2 matches 16 bases. This CDR3 has 16 residues. The germline V gene has CDR1 SQVTM and CDR2 ANQGSEA. Trimming took 3 bases from V and 6 from J; bases not matched to a gene: 6. The CDR3 reads CSVEGLAGGPLDTQYF. CDR3 sequence (DNA): TGCAGCGTTGAGGGACTAGCGGGAGGGCCCTTGGATACGCAGTATTTT.

This clone appeared many times. The rearrangement joins TRBV4-1 to TRBJ1-1; D is uncertain. This CDR3 is 12 amino acids long. CDR1 and CDR2 from the germline V gene are MGHRA and YSYEKL. V gave up 0 bases and J gave up 8 bases, with 7 bases separating them. The CDR3 DNA reads as TGCGCCAGCAGCCAAGATGGGCGGGAAGCTTTCTTT. This gives the protein CASSQDGREAFF.

Comment on this clone: Here the CDR3 omits its conserved ending phenylalanine or tryptophan, so a read error is the likely source. The chain couples TRBV6-1 to TRBJ2-1; 11 positions match TRBD1. The CDR3 has 18 residues. Germline trimming cut 6 bases from V and 6 bases from J; bases unmatched to any gene: 16. Germline values: CDR1 MNHNS, CDR2 SASEGT. The CDR3 DNA sequence: TGTGCCAGCAGCGATGATTTATCCGGGACAGGGGGTGGCAATGAGCAGTTCTCC. Amino acids: CASSDDLSGTGGGNEQFS.

This clone was observed a single time. DNA of the CDR3: TGTGCCAGCGGGACTATGGCAGGGGGCAGCGAGACCCAGTACTTC. This gives the protein CASGTMAGGSETQYF. The chain uses TRBV5-5 and TRBJ2-5; weak D call: TRBD1 (8 bases). Trimming stripped 7 bases from V and 5 bases from J, with 21 bases between. The length of the CDR3 is 15 residues. Germline CDR1 is SGHKS and CDR2 is YYEKEE (reference sequence). Complete variable domain (other parts from reference TRBV5-5 and TRBJ2-5): DAGVTQSPTHLIKTRGQQVTLRCSPISGHKSVSWYQQVLGQGPQFIFQYYEKEERGRGNFPDRFSARQFPNYSSELNVNALLLGDSALYLCASGTMAGGSETQYFGPGTRLLVL.

This clone has more than one count but fewer than ten. The chain links TRBV5-5 to TRBJ1-5, with 7 bases aligning to TRBD1. The length of the CDR3 is 15 residues. V lost 2 bases to trimming and J lost 1 base; unmatched junction nucleotides: 3. Germline V gene lookup returns CDR1 SGHKS and CDR2 YYEKEE (reference sequence). The CDR3: CASSLNRGSNQPQHF. In DNA, the CDR3 is TGTGCCAGCAGCTTAAACAGGGGAAGCAATCAGCCCCAGCATTTT.

This clone was counted at least ten times. The chain is built from TRBV7-2 and TRBJ2-1; 10 positions match TRBD2. Germline-derived CDR1 and CDR2 are SGHTA and FQGNSA. The CDR3 extends over 17 amino acids. V lost 5 bases, J lost 7 bases, and 14 bases stayed unmatched. The CDR3 loop reads CASSATFLAGEGNEQFF. CDR3 coding DNA: TGTGCCAGCAGCGCTACCTTCCTAGCGGGAGAAGGAAATGAGCAGTTCTTC.

The rearrangement links TRBV4-2 to TRBJ2-7, with TRBD1 matching over 8 bases. Germline values: CDR1 LGHNA, CDR2 YNFKEQ. V shed 4 bases and J 5 bases; nucleotides not matched to a gene: 13. CDR3 length: 16 residues. The CDR3 sequence is CASSPDDRDRYHEQYF. In nucleotides, the CDR3 is TGTGCCAGCAGCCCGGACGACCGGGACAGGTACCACGAGCAGTACTTC.

This chain links TRBV19 with TRBJ1-1; TRBD1 matches at 7 bases. Germline CDR1 and CDR2: LNHDA and SQIVND (reference sequence). This CDR3 comprises 19 residues. The V segment lost 5 bases and the J segment 6 bases; nucleotides outside the gene matches: 24. The CDR3 reads CASSAHPDSAGTVEAEAFF. The CDR3 nucleotides are TGTGCCAGTAGTGCTCACCCCGACTCCGCCGGGACAGTGGAGGCTGAAGCTTTCTTT.

This clone was seen ten or more times. The chain uses TRBV7-9 and TRBJ2-7; D call uncertain. The germline V gene has CDR1 SEHNR and CDR2 FQNEAQ (reference sequence). The length of the CDR3 is 15 residues. V was trimmed by 0 bases and J by 2 bases, leaving 11 bases between them. DNA of the CDR3: TGTGCCAGCAGCTTAGCGCTTGGCGGTACCTACGAGCAGTACTTC. Its translation: CASSLALGGTYEQYF.

The genes are TRBV20-1 and TRBJ1-1, with 7 positions matching TRBD1. V shed 0 bases, J shed 5 bases, and the junction held 12 bases outside the gene matches. The CDR3 consists of 16 residues. The germline CDR1 and CDR2 sequences are DFQATT and SNEGSKA (reference sequence). Written as DNA, the CDR3 is TGCAGTGCTAGAGATCCACAGGCTACACAGGGGACTGAAGCTTTCTTT. This encodes CSARDPQATQGTEAFF.

V is TRBV20-1 and J is TRBJ2-7; 8 nucleotides line up with TRBD1. In germline, CDR1 is DFQATT, CDR2 SNEGSKA (reference sequence). Unmatched junction bases numbered 6, after V lost 1 base and J lost 4 bases. The CDR3 runs to 14 residues. This CDR3 is CSARVSGGGYEQYF. In nucleotides, the CDR3 is TGCAGTGCTAGAGTGTCAGGGGGCGGGTACGAGCAGTACTTC.

The chain couples TRBV6-1 to TRBJ1-3; tentative D call: TRBD1 (5 bases). Germline CDR1 MNHNS, CDR2 SASEGT. V was shortened by 11 bases and J by 2 bases, with 19 bases between the two germline ends. The CDR3 spans 15 residues. The CDR3 loop reads CALIRMGGTGNTIYF. The CDR3 bases are TGTGCCCTCATCAGAATGGGGGGAACTGGAAACACCATATATTTT.

The chain links TRBV30 to TRBJ2-7, with D unresolved. The CDR3 extends over 11 amino acids. Germline-derived CDR1 and CDR2 are GTSNPN and SVGIG (reference sequence). The V end was cut by 0 bases, the J end by 9 bases, with 9 bases between. The CDR3 loop is CAWSVKAWQYF. In DNA form, the CDR3 reads TGTGCCTGGAGTGTTAAGGCTTGGCAGTACTTC.

As concerns this clone: At one of its ends the junction is not consistent with the germline gene, which may arise from a read error. The V and J genes are TRBV7-8 and TRBJ2-1; D is unresolved. In germline, CDR1 is SGHVS, CDR2 FQNEAQ. The CDR3 totals 15 residues. CDR3 sequence: CASSPWVSSYNEPFF. CDR3 coding DNA: TGTGCCAGCAGCCCGTGGGTATCGTCCTACAATGAGCCGTTCTTC.